Each of the 26 T cell receptor beta chains below was sequenced from the same sample in a study of T cell responses to AZD1222 COVID-19 vaccine. Generated by immunoSEQ multiplex PCR, the TCRdb table keeps only in-frame clones and is missing some. This repertoire shows approximately 180,000 clones, around 87% found once; its top ten account for 2.6%. Source: peripheral blood, taken on day 0 of AZD1222 vaccination. The source is an adult in good health.

The chain carries TRBV28 and TRBJ2-7; the D gene is possibly TRBD1 (5 bases). Trimming removed 2 bases from V and 1 base from J, with 9 bases in between. This CDR3 has 14 residues. CDR1 is MDHEN, CDR2 SYDVKM, per germline. CDR3 region: CASSLPGASYEQYF. The CDR3 nucleotides read TGTGCCAGCAGTTTACCTGGGGCGTCCTACGAGCAGTACTTC.

The chain employs TRBV6-5 and TRBJ2-7, with TRBD2 matching 11 bases. This CDR3 comprises 14 residues. Trimming at V came to 3 bases and at J to 7 bases, leaving 5 bases not matched to a gene. CDR1 is MNHEY and CDR2 is SVGAGI in the germline V gene. This CDR3 reads CASSYIAGGGEQYF. The CDR3 DNA follows: TGTGCCAGCAGTTATATAGCGGGAGGGGGTGAGCAGTACTTC.

V gene TRBV7-9 combines with J gene TRBJ2-3, with 8 bases fitting TRBD1. Germline V gives CDR1 SEHNR, CDR2 FQNEAQ (reference sequence). This CDR3 region has 17 residues. V lost 5 bases, J lost 9 bases, and 19 bases stayed unmatched. In DNA form, the CDR3 reads TGTGCCAGCAGCCAGAGGGGGCAGGGGGCGACCCTTTCCACGCAGTATTTT. Its protein product is CASSQRGQGATLSTQYF.

CDR3 sequence reads: CASSPWAATDTQYF. The CDR3 DNA is TGTGCCAGCAGCCCCTGGGCAGCTACAGATACGCAGTATTTT. The chain employs TRBV5-8 and TRBJ2-3; no clear D gene. This CDR3 is built from 14 residues. Deletions cut 4 bases from V and 3 bases from J, with 12 bases between. Germline CDR1 SGHTS, CDR2 YDEGEE.

This clone was counted once. The chain is built from TRBV7-6 and TRBJ1-3; 10 positions agree with TRBD1. This CDR3 comprises 16 residues. The ends lost 1 base at V and 4 bases at J; junction bases unmatched: 4. Germline CDR1 and CDR2: SGHVS and FNYEAQ. This CDR3 reads CASSLGQGAGGNTIYF. The CDR3 coding sequence is TGTGCCAGCAGCTTAGGACAGGGGGCGGGAGGAAACACCATATATTTT.

The chain couples TRBV18 to TRBJ2-3, with 8 bases aligning to TRBD1. In germline, CDR1 is KGHSH, CDR2 LQKENI. V was clipped by 3 bases and J by 6 bases; unmatched bases: 5. The CDR3 is 14 amino acids. The CDR3 sequence: CASSPQGARDTQYF. The CDR3 region has the DNA TGTGCCAGCTCACCCCAGGGGGCGCGGGATACGCAGTATTTT.

The genes are TRBV9 and TRBJ2-7, with 8 nucleotides matching TRBD2. The CDR3 has 16 residues. Germline V gene sequence: CDR1 SGDLS, CDR2 YYNGEE. After removal of 4 bases from V and 0 bases from J, the junction contained 9 bases not matched to a gene. The CDR3 sequence: CASSLNGREDSYEQYF. CDR3 bases: TGTGCCAGCAGCCTCAACGGGCGGGAGGACTCCTACGAGCAGTACTTC.

This chain uses TRBV19 with TRBJ2-2, with 9 positions matching TRBD1. CDR1 is LNHDA, CDR2 SQIVND, per germline (reference sequence). With V trimmed by 4 bases and J by 7 bases, 4 bases remained unmatched. The CDR3 runs to 14 residues. CDR3 bases: TGTGCCAGTAGTAGGACAGGGGCTAACGGGGAGCTGTTTTTT. Residues: CASSRTGANGELFF.

The chain combines TRBV27 with TRBJ1-1; D may be TRBD1 (5 bases). This CDR3 is built from 14 residues. The V gene lost 5 bases and the J gene lost 1 base, with 11 bases spanning the gap. Per germline, CDR1 MNHEY and CDR2 SMNVEV (reference sequence). The CDR3 region has the DNA TGTGCCAGCAGTGGGCGTGGGGGGAACACTGAAGCTTTCTTT. Translation gives CASSGRGGNTEAFF.

This clone occurred once. The chain uses TRBV6-5 and TRBJ2-7; perhaps TRBD1 as D (6 bases). CDR3 size: 16 residues. V gave up 4 bases and J gave up 0 bases, with 16 bases separating them. Germline assignment: CDR1 MNHEY and CDR2 SVGAGI. CDR3 loop: CASSSRRTDFSYEQYF. The CDR3 coding sequence is TGTGCCAGCAGTTCGCGCCGGACAGACTTCTCCTACGAGCAGTACTTC.

The J gene is TRBJ1-1, the V gene TRBV5-1; D is perhaps TRBD1 (5 bases). This CDR3 spans 15 amino acids. From germline, CDR1 is SGHRS and CDR2 YFSETQ. V lost 0 bases and J lost 11, with 20 bases in between. Written as DNA, the CDR3 is TGCGCCAGCAGCTTGGGCCGCTTTATGGCGGGGGATGCTTTCTTT. Amino acid sequence: CASSLGRFMAGDAFF.

The chain's CDR3 is CASSQAQGSREQYF. In nucleotides, the CDR3 is TGTGCCAGCAGCCAGGCACAGGGATCAAGGGAGCAGTACTTC. The V call is TRBV3-1 (or the pseudogene TRBV3-2), the J call TRBJ2-7, with TRBD1 as a possible D gene (6 bases). The CDR3 spans 14 residues. Trimming pared 3 bases from V and 7 bases from J, leaving 16 bases between. The germline CDR1 and CDR2 sequences are LGHDT and YNNKEL (reference sequence).

This chain connects TRBV6-5 to TRBJ2-7, with 7 bases lining up with TRBD1. With V trimmed by 7 bases and J by 6 bases, 9 bases remained unmatched. Germline V gives CDR1 MNHEY, CDR2 SVGAGI. CDR3 size: 13 residues. The CDR3 here is CASTSTGSSEQYF. DNA of the CDR3: TGTGCCAGCACCTCGACAGGGTCGAGCGAGCAGTACTTC.

The CDR3, as DNA: TGTGCCAGCAGCCCCAGAGGACTAGCGGGCGCGAATGAGCAGTTCTTC. Residues: CASSPRGLAGANEQFF. The V gene is TRBV7-9, the J gene TRBJ2-1; 11 nucleotides match TRBD2. The V segment lost 5 bases and the J segment 7 bases; nucleotides outside the gene matches: 10. The CDR3 totals 16 residues. CDR1 is SEHNR, CDR2 FQNEAQ, per germline (reference sequence).

The rearrangement joins TRBV5-6 to TRBJ2-6, with D uncertain. The CDR3 loop spans 14 amino acids. The germline V gene has CDR1 SGHDT and CDR2 YYEEEE. V lost 2 bases and J 1 base, leaving 4 bases between the germline ends. CDR3 nucleotides: TGTGCCAGCAGCTTAGGTTCTGGGGCCAACGTCCTGACTTTC. This codes for CASSLGSGANVLTF.

This chain joins TRBV28 and TRBJ1-3, with TRBD1 identical over 12 bases. The CDR3 has 15 amino acids. Germline V CDR1 and CDR2: MDHEN, SYDVKM. V shed 9 bases, J shed 10 bases, and the junction held 13 bases outside the gene matches. CDR3 protein: CASKNRDRGLVTIYF. The CDR3 nucleotides are TGTGCCAGTAAAAACCGGGACAGGGGGCTCGTGACCATATATTTT. Supplemented by reference TRBV28 and TRBJ1-3, the full variable domain reads DVKVTQSSRYLVKRTGEKVFLECVQDMDHENMFWYRQDPGLGLRLIYFSYDVKMKEKGDIPEGYSVSREKKERFSLILESASTNQTSMYLCASKNRDRGLVTIYFGEGSWLTVV.

The genes are TRBV5-1 and TRBJ2-2; D remains ambiguous. CDR3 length: 12 amino acids. CDR1 and CDR2 from the germline V gene are SGHRS and YFSETQ. Trimming shortened V by 0 bases and J by 6 bases, and 3 bases separated the two germline ends. CDR3 region: CASSLGPGELFF. The DNA for the CDR3 is TGCGCCAGCAGCTTGGGGCCCGGGGAGCTGTTTTTT.

The chain recombines TRBV5-5 with TRBJ2-1; possibly TRBD1 or TRBD2 for D (5 bases each). Germline V CDR1 and CDR2: SGHKS, YYEKEE (reference sequence). V was trimmed by 2 bases and J by 0 bases, leaving 21 bases between them. The CDR3 totals 19 residues. The CDR3 here is CASSFALGASGSSYNEQFF. The CDR3 DNA is TGTGCCAGCAGCTTTGCCCTCGGGGCATCGGGGAGCTCCTACAATGAGCAGTTCTTC.

The rearrangement links TRBV4-2 to TRBJ1-1, with a weak D call TRBD1 (6 bases). The CDR3 totals 16 residues. Germline values: CDR1 LGHNA, CDR2 YNFKEQ. V was trimmed by 3 bases and J by 0 bases, leaving 14 bases between them. The CDR3 sequence: CASSQVQQGLNTEAFF. In DNA, the CDR3 is TGTGCCAGCAGCCAGGTACAACAGGGCTTGAACACTGAAGCTTTCTTT.

V is TRBV27 and J is TRBJ1-4; TRBD1 might be the D (6 bases). Germline V gene data show CDR1 as MNHEY and CDR2 as SMNVEV (reference sequence). The CDR3 contains 12 residues. With 5 bases removed from V and 14 bases from J, the gap between germline ends came to 15 bases. The DNA of the CDR3 is TGTGCCAGCAGTCCCACAGGGTCGGCCCTGTTTTTT. Translating it yields CASSPTGSALFF.

V and J are TRBV10-2 and TRBJ2-7, with a possible D match to TRBD1 (6 bases). The V gene's germline CDR1 is WSHSY and CDR2 SAAADI. Deletions cut 0 bases from V and 3 bases from J, with 15 bases between. The CDR3 loop spans 16 amino acids. CDR3 loop: CASSESQPGAGYEQYF. CDR3 DNA: TGCGCCAGCAGTGAGTCTCAACCAGGGGCGGGCTACGAGCAGTACTTC.

V gene TRBV2 combines with J gene TRBJ1-5; no reliable D call. CDR3 length equals 13 residues. The V and J ends lost 4 bases and 9 bases respectively, with 13 bases between them. The germline V gene has CDR1 SNHLY and CDR2 FYNNEI. The CDR3 reads CASSGQGYGPQHF. The CDR3 DNA sequence: TGTGCCAGCAGTGGGCAAGGTTATGGGCCCCAGCATTTT.

This clone was recorded once. This rearrangement joins TRBV6-5 to TRBJ2-7; D might be TRBD1 (5 bases). The CDR3 runs 15 residues. V shed 7 bases and J shed 1 base, with 17 bases lying between them. CDR1 MNHEY and CDR2 SVGAGI come from the germline V gene. The CDR3 sequence: CASKQAYNPSYEQYF. In DNA form, the CDR3 reads TGTGCCAGCAAACAGGCGTACAACCCGTCCTACGAGCAGTACTTC.

The rearrangement joins TRBV13 to TRBJ1-1; 10 positions match TRBD1. After removal of 0 bases from V and 7 bases from J, the junction contained 5 bases not matched to a gene. The germline gives CDR1 PRHDT, CDR2 FYEKMQ (reference sequence). This CDR3 region has 15 residues. The CDR3 here is CASSLGGGQGREAFF. The CDR3 nucleotides are TGTGCCAGCAGCTTAGGTGGGGGACAGGGGCGTGAAGCTTTCTTT.

The J gene is TRBJ2-2, the V gene TRBV7-9; D gene unclear. Deletions cut 6 bases from V and 0 bases from J, with 8 bases between. CDR3 length equals 14 residues. Per the germline V gene, CDR1 is SEHNR and CDR2 is FQNEAQ (reference sequence). This chain's CDR3 is CASRLTPNTGELFF. The CDR3 DNA follows: TGTGCCAGCAGATTGACTCCGAACACCGGGGAGCTGTTTTTT.

Only a few counts were recorded for this clone. In DNA form, the CDR3 reads TGCGCAGACGGGACAGGGGGCGGACTAGGGGAGTCACCCCTCCACTTT. Amino acid sequence: CADGTGGGLGESPLHF. This chain connects TRBV10-1 to TRBJ1-6, with 12 positions matching TRBD1. CDR3 length: 16 residues. CDR1 is WNHNN, CDR2 SYGVQD, per germline (reference sequence).